This TCR beta chain originates from a study of tumor-infiltrating lymphocytes in localized non-small cell lung cancer. Overall study context: Each patient gave resected tumor and non-adjacent uninvolved lung tissue. Study-level points and caveats: Not all patients were TCR sequenced, owing to tissue quantity. TCRbeta sequencing showed higher T cell infiltration in tumors than uninvolved lung. Recurrence-free survival showed no association with tumor T-cell fraction.

As for this clone: Its antigen remains unknown.

Using immunoSEQ multiplex PCR, the repertoire was profiled, and TCRdb retains in-frame clones only, with some absent. The table lists some 30,000 clones, 70% to 90% of them singletons. The germline V gene has CDR1 SNHLY and CDR2 FYNNEI. The germline V and J ends were trimmed by 6 bases and 7 bases, with 13 bases remaining between them. The CDR3 consists of 14 residues. This sequence joins TRBV2 and TRBJ1-6, with D tentatively TRBD1 (5 bases). Sequencing input: lung tumor tissue. The origin of this receptor is a human donor with non-small cell lung cancer. The CDR3 loop is CASRAGHENSPLHF. In nucleotides, the CDR3 is TGTGCCAGCAGGGCCGGACACGAGAATTCACCCCTCCACTTT.